A single T cell receptor (beta chain) is shown here with its context. Its antigen is currently unknown. Trimming stripped 5 bases from V and 4 bases from J, with 20 bases between. This CDR3 has 17 residues. Germline V CDR1 and CDR2: SGHTA, FQGNSA. The protocol was immunoSEQ multiplex PCR, while the TCRdb copy is restricted to in-frame clones and leaves out a portion. Here the sample spans about 74,000 clones, 85% to 95% being singletons. The sample is drawn from a study of cytomegalovirus exposure and HLA in healthy donors. Overall study findings and caveats: Published work reported that the classifier diagnosed cytomegalovirus status with high specificity and sensitivity. A list of 164 TCR beta chains associated with cytomegalovirus was given.

The genes are TRBV7-2 and TRBJ1-4; weak D call: TRBD1 (5 bases). This TCR was recovered from a young woman in good health and CMV-seropositive. The sequenced sample was PBMCs. CDR3 sequence: CASSPTERTNLNEKLFF. The CDR3 nucleotides are TGTGCCAGCAGCCCCACGGAAAGGACAAATCTTAATGAAAAACTGTTTTTT.